This passage covers 26 T cell receptor beta chains from one sample sequenced in a study of T cells after posttransplantation cyclophosphamide. The method was immunoSEQ multiplex PCR; TCRdb's version includes in-frame clones alone and lacks a portion of them. The sample has tens of thousands of clones; under 95% are singletons. Sequences were obtained from PBMCs. The receptors stem from a woman in her 30s in good health and a related stem cell transplant donor.

The chain has TRBV5-1 and TRBJ1-1; no reliable D call. The V gene lost 4 bases and the J gene lost 4 bases, with 8 bases spanning the gap. The CDR3 contains 12 residues. Germline V gene sequence: CDR1 SGHRS, CDR2 YFSETQ. In nucleotides, the CDR3 is TGCGCCAGCAGCCCCCCTTCCACTGAAGCTTTCTTT. It translates to CASSPPSTEAFF.

This chain uses TRBV28 with TRBJ1-2; 7 bases line up with TRBD1. The length of the CDR3 is 12 residues. Germline CDR1 is MDHEN and CDR2 is SYDVKM. The V gene end was trimmed by 4 bases and the J gene end by 6 bases; junction bases not matched to a gene: 2. CDR3 in amino acids: CASSSGGHGYTF. The CDR3 nucleotides read TGTGCCAGCAGTTCAGGGGGGCATGGCTACACCTTC.

The V and J genes are TRBV29-1 and TRBJ2-2; the D gene is possibly TRBD1 (6 bases). Germline CDR1 SQVTM, CDR2 ANQGSEA. Trimming cost V 0 bases and J 4 bases, with 18 bases left between them. The CDR3 is made up of 17 amino acids. CDR3 amino acids: CSVEDLRAQGITGELFF. The CDR3 nucleotides are TGCAGCGTTGAAGATCTTCGGGCACAGGGCATCACCGGGGAGCTGTTTTTT.

As DNA, the CDR3 is TGTGCCAGCAGCTGGGGGACAGCTAATGAAAAACTGTTTTTT. It is translated as CASSWGTANEKLFF. The rearrangement joins TRBV5-6 to TRBJ1-4; TRBD1 aligns across 7 bases. CDR3 size: 14 residues. Germline V lookup: CDR1 SGHDT, CDR2 YYEEEE. V shed 3 bases, J shed 3 bases, and the junction held 2 bases outside the gene matches. Full variable domain (missing parts from reference TRBV5-6 and TRBJ1-4): DAGVTQSPTHLIKTRGQQVTLRCSPKSGHDTVSWYQQALGQGPQFIFQYYEEEERQRGNFPDRFSGHQFPNYSSELNVNALLLGDSALYLCASSWGTANEKLFFGSGTQLSVL.

This clone was found once. The J gene is TRBJ2-1, the V gene TRBV5-1, with a possible D match to TRBD2 (7 bases). The V gene lost 0 bases and the J gene lost 8 bases, with 12 bases spanning the gap. The CDR3 consists of 14 residues. The germline CDR1 and CDR2 sequences are SGHRS and YFSETQ. CDR3 in DNA: TGCGCCAGCAGCTTGGGCGGGGGCGGGGATGAGCAGTTCTTC. This translates into CASSLGGGGDEQFF. Full variable domain (remainder filled in from reference TRBV5-1 and TRBJ2-1): KAGVTQTPRYLIKTRGQQVTLSCSPISGHRSVSWYQQTPGQGLQFLFEYFSETQRNKGNFPGRFSGRQFSNSRSEMNVSTLELGDSALYLCASSLGGGGDEQFFGPGTRLTVL.

The CDR3 is CASSFGGAFTDTQYF. In nucleotides, the CDR3 is TGTGCCAGCAGCTTTGGGGGGGCCTTCACAGATACGCAGTATTTT. This chain joins TRBV7-2 and TRBJ2-3, with D possibly matching TRBD2 (7 bases). Trimming removed 3 bases at V and 2 bases at J, with 12 bases between. The length of the CDR3 is 15 residues. Germline V CDR1 and CDR2: SGHTA, FQGNSA.

The chain is built from TRBV5-1 and TRBJ2-7; unclear D gene. CDR1 SGHRS and CDR2 YFSETQ come from the germline V gene. Trimming removed 4 bases from V and 4 bases from J, with 12 bases in between. The CDR3 loop spans 13 amino acids. The chain's CDR3 is CASSTPLTYEQYF. CDR3 DNA: TGCGCCAGCAGCACCCCCCTCACTTACGAGCAGTACTTC. The variable domain in full, completed from reference TRBV5-1 and TRBJ2-7, reads KAGVTQTPRYLIKTRGQQVTLSCSPISGHRSVSWYQQTPGQGLQFLFEYFSETQRNKGNFPGRFSGRQFSNSRSEMNVSTLELGDSALYLCASSTPLTYEQYFGPGTRLTVT.

The CDR3 sequence is CASSLSGQGAEQYF. CDR3 in DNA: TGTGCCAGCAGTTTGTCGGGACAGGGGGCCGAGCAGTACTTC. The gene calls are TRBV6-6 and TRBJ2-7; 12 bases agree with TRBD1. CDR3 size: 14 residues. Germline values: CDR1 MNHNY, CDR2 SVGAGI (reference sequence). V gave up 4 bases and J gave up 6 bases; unmatched junction bases: 4.

The chain is built from TRBV30 and TRBJ2-7, with D possibly being TRBD2 (5 bases). Trimming removed 0 bases at V and 0 bases at J, with 12 bases between. The CDR3 is 15 amino acids. In germline, CDR1 is GTSNPN, CDR2 SVGIG (reference sequence). CDR3 residues: CAWSVLGQVSYEQYF. CDR3 bases: TGTGCCTGGAGTGTACTAGGGCAGGTCTCCTACGAGCAGTACTTC.

V and J are TRBV6-6 and TRBJ2-3; 13 nucleotides match TRBD2. J gave up 4 bases and V 7 bases, and 5 bases lay outside the gene matches. The CDR3 totals 15 residues. CDR1 MNHNY and CDR2 SVGAGI come from the germline V gene (reference sequence). This chain's CDR3 is CASKTGLAGPDTQYF. In nucleotides, the CDR3 is TGTGCCAGCAAAACGGGACTAGCGGGGCCAGATACGCAGTATTTT.

V gene TRBV6-1 combines with J gene TRBJ1-4, with TRBD1 matching 9 bases. The germline V gene encodes CDR1 MNHNS and CDR2 SASEGT. The CDR3 is 15 amino acids. Unmatched junction bases numbered 5, after V lost 1 base and J lost 8 bases. The CDR3 coding sequence is TGTGCCAGCAGTGAAGGGGACAGGGTGCGGGAAAAACTGTTTTTT. Protein: CASSEGDRVREKLFF.

V gene TRBV19 combines with J gene TRBJ1-1; 7 nucleotides line up with TRBD1. The CDR3 is made up of 14 amino acids. The germline gives CDR1 LNHDA, CDR2 SQIVND (reference sequence). The V and J ends lost 1 base and 6 bases, in that order; junction bases with no gene match: 5. Here the CDR3 reads CASSIAGQLSEAFF. CDR3 nucleotides: TGTGCCAGTAGTATAGCGGGACAGTTGTCTGAAGCTTTCTTT.

The V and J genes are TRBV6-5 and TRBJ2-3; 11 bases agree with TRBD2. Germline trimming cut 0 bases from V and 10 bases from J; bases unmatched to any gene: 9. Germline V CDR1 and CDR2: MNHEY, SVGAGI. This CDR3 is 16 amino acids long. For the CDR3, the DNA is TGTGCCAGCAGTTACTCGACTAGCGGGGTAAACTTTCCGCAGTATTTT. It is translated as CASSYSTSGVNFPQYF.

The chain combines TRBV7-6 with TRBJ2-3; the D gene is possibly TRBD2 (6 bases). This CDR3 region has 13 residues. The germline V gene has CDR1 SGHVS and CDR2 FNYEAQ. V lost 5 bases, J lost 10 bases, and 16 bases lay in between. CDR3 amino acids: CASSRAEGHPQYF. CDR3 DNA sequence: TGTGCCAGCAGCCGGGCGGAGGGCCATCCGCAGTATTTT.

This clone was counted only a few times. The rearrangement joins TRBV29-1 to TRBJ1-4; 8 positions match TRBD1. The J segment lost 5 bases and the V segment lost 4 bases, leaving 3 bases of the junction unmatched. Germline CDR1 and CDR2: SQVTM and ANQGSEA. The length of the CDR3 is 13 residues. The CDR3 region is CSVAGGGNEKLFF. The CDR3 region has the DNA TGCAGCGTTGCAGGGGGCGGGAATGAAAAACTGTTTTTT.

The chain recombines TRBV28 with TRBJ1-5, with 10 bases identical to TRBD1. The V and J ends lost 7 bases and 0 bases, in that order; junction bases with no gene match: 12. This CDR3 contains 18 residues. Germline values: CDR1 MDHEN, CDR2 SYDVKM. The CDR3: CASNLRDRGFFSNQPQHF. In DNA, the CDR3 is TGTGCCAGCAATCTCCGGGACAGGGGATTTTTTAGCAATCAGCCCCAGCATTTT.

The chain employs TRBV7-3 and TRBJ2-5; the match to TRBD2 covers 8 bases. Germline lookup yields CDR1 SGHTA and CDR2 FQGTGA. The CDR3 consists of 14 residues. V shed 3 bases, J shed 1 base, and the junction held 1 base outside the gene matches. For the CDR3, the DNA is TGTGCCAGCAGCTTGACTAGCGCCCAAGAGACCCAGTACTTC. Translation gives CASSLTSAQETQYF.

J is TRBJ1-6 and V is TRBV21-1. TRBV21-1 is labeled a pseudogene. The CDR3 consists of 15 residues. CDR3 amino acids: CASSREPRNNSPLHF. Written as DNA, the CDR3 is TGTGCCAGCTCTAGGGAGCCAAGGAATAATTCACCCCTCCACTTT.

The chain employs TRBV29-1 and TRBJ2-4, with 11 positions matching TRBD1. From germline, CDR1 is SQVTM and CDR2 ANQGSEA. J gave up 14 bases and V 5 bases, and 14 bases lay outside the gene matches. This CDR3 region has 14 residues. The DNA for the CDR3 is TGCAGCGTTCTCAACAGGGGACAGGGGGATACAGAGTACTTC. It specifies CSVLNRGQGDTEYF.

This clone was found once. The rearrangement uses TRBV30 and TRBJ2-1, with 9 bases identical to TRBD2. This CDR3 region has 19 residues. Germline CDR1 GTSNPN, CDR2 SVGIG (reference sequence). Unmatched junction bases numbered 18, after V lost 0 bases and J lost 6 bases. As DNA, the CDR3 is TGTGCCTGGAGTGTACTCTTGGCGGGGGGGCCCGCGAGAGTCAATGAGCAGTTCTTC. This translates into CAWSVLLAGGPARVNEQFF.

The chain couples TRBV4-3 to TRBJ1-3, with TRBD1 as a possible D gene (6 bases). Germline-derived CDR1 and CDR2 are LGHNA and YSLEER. Trimming removed 0 bases at V and 7 bases at J, with 16 bases between. The CDR3 length is 16 residues. CDR3 region: CASSQDTSKRGNTIYF. For the CDR3, the DNA is TGCGCCAGCAGCCAAGACACATCTAAAAGGGGGAACACCATATATTTT.

The chain recombines TRBV28 with TRBJ2-6, with no clear D. Trimming stripped 2 bases from V and 2 bases from J, with 13 bases between. The CDR3 spans 17 residues. In germline, CDR1 is MDHEN, CDR2 SYDVKM. The CDR3 reads CASSLEWVGAGANVLTF. The CDR3 DNA reads TGTGCCAGCAGTTTAGAGTGGGTCGGAGCTGGGGCCAACGTCCTGACTTTC.

The chain links TRBV19 to TRBJ1-6; D ambiguous. The germline CDR1 and CDR2 sequences are LNHDA and SQIVND (reference sequence). The CDR3 has 12 amino acids. V dropped 6 bases and J dropped 10 bases, with 10 bases sitting between them. The CDR3 sequence is CASRQTESPLHF. The CDR3 DNA is TGTGCCAGTAGACAAACAGAGTCACCCCTCCACTTT.

The table lists this clone with a count of one. The chain is built from TRBV18 and TRBJ1-2; the D is unclear. This CDR3 contains 13 residues. CDR1 and CDR2 (germline): KGHSH, LQKENI. V was pared by 3 bases and J by 8 bases, with 13 bases between. CDR3 protein: CASSPSKPGGYTF. The CDR3 nucleotides are TGTGCCAGCTCACCGTCCAAACCGGGGGGCTACACCTTC. The whole variable domain, remainder taken from reference TRBV18 and TRBJ1-2, is NAGVMQNPRHLVRRRGQEARLRCSPMKGHSHVYWYRQLPEEGLKFMVYLQKENIIDESGMPKERFSAEFPKEGPSILRIQQVVRGDSAAYFCASSPSKPGGYTFGSGTRLTVV.

This chain connects TRBV25-1 to TRBJ2-1; D not certain. The CDR3 is 12 amino acids. Germline values: CDR1 MGHDK, CDR2 SYGVNS. V shed 5 bases and J shed 12 bases, with 14 bases lying between them. The CDR3 sequence is CASSSEVPGQFF. CDR3 bases: TGTGCCAGCAGTTCAGAAGTTCCGGGGCAGTTCTTC.

V and J are TRBV5-1 and TRBJ2-5, with TRBD2 matching over 11 bases. The CDR3 totals 16 residues. From germline, CDR1 is SGHRS and CDR2 YFSETQ. The ends lost 0 bases at V and 2 bases at J; junction bases unmatched: 3. The CDR3 bases are TGCGCCAGCAGCTTGGATGCTAGCGGGGGGCAAGAGACCCAGTACTTC. It encodes CASSLDASGGQETQYF. The full variable domain, completed using reference TRBV5-1 and TRBJ2-5, is KAGVTQTPRYLIKTRGQQVTLSCSPISGHRSVSWYQQTPGQGLQFLFEYFSETQRNKGNFPGRFSGRQFSNSRSEMNVSTLELGDSALYLCASSLDASGGQETQYFGPGTRLLVL.